A single sample is the source of the 26 T cell receptor beta chains below, sequenced in a study of shared clonotypes between healthy human individuals. Only in-frame clones appear in the TCRdb table, and some are missing; sequencing was by immunoSEQ multiplex PCR. The sample comprises some 2.1 million clones, over 85% of which are singletons, and around 1.1% rests with the top ten. CD45RO-negative cells were positively selected for CCR7, leaving out terminally differentiated effector memory CD45RA+ cells. The source material was naive CD8+ T cells sorted from blood. These receptors were collected from a young man in good health.

The genes are TRBV27 and TRBJ2-5, with D perhaps matching TRBD1 or TRBD2 (5 bases each). CDR1 is MNHEY, CDR2 SMNVEV, per germline (reference sequence). V lost 6 bases to trimming and J lost 5 bases, with 13 bases between them. The CDR3 spans 13 residues. CDR3 DNA sequence: TGTGCCAGCAGCTGGGGGATCAGGGAGACCCAGTACTTC. This codes for CASSWGIRETQYF.

A note on this clone: The sample carries other DNA sequences with the same CDR3. V and J are TRBV4-3 and TRBJ2-7; the match to TRBD1 covers 11 bases. The V segment lost 3 bases and the J segment 2 bases; nucleotides outside the gene matches: 0. In germline, CDR1 is LGHNA, CDR2 YSLEER. The CDR3 covers 14 residues. The CDR3: CASSQGQGAYEQYF. Written as DNA, the CDR3 is TGCGCCAGCAGCCAGGGACAGGGGGCCTACGAGCAGTACTTC.

The genes are TRBV5-1 and TRBJ2-1; 7 nucleotides match TRBD2. The CDR3 is made up of 17 amino acids. The germline gives CDR1 SGHRS, CDR2 YFSETQ. The J segment lost 1 base and the V segment lost 3 bases, leaving 10 bases of the junction unmatched. CDR3 nucleotides: TGCGCCAGCAGCTCCCGTCCGGAGGGAGGGTCCTACAATGAGCAGTTCTTC. Its translation: CASSSRPEGGSYNEQFF.

This clone was detected once. This rearrangement joins TRBV27 to TRBJ2-3; the D is unclear. V lost 1 base, J lost 1 base, and 3 bases lay in between. The CDR3 consists of 13 residues. Germline V gene data show CDR1 as MNHEY and CDR2 as SMNVEV (reference sequence). The CDR3 is CASSLYGTDTQYF. CDR3 sequence (DNA): TGTGCCAGCAGTTTATATGGCACAGATACGCAGTATTTT.

A single count supports this clone. The genes are TRBV27 and TRBJ2-3; the D is unclear. Deletions cut 1 base from V and 6 bases from J, with 11 bases between. CDR3 length: 14 residues. Germline CDR1 is MNHEY and CDR2 is SMNVEV (reference sequence). CDR3 protein: CASSLYPGVDTQYF. The CDR3 DNA sequence: TGTGCCAGCAGTTTATACCCTGGGGTGGATACGCAGTATTTT.

The chain joins TRBV10-2 to TRBJ2-5; D might be TRBD1 or TRBD2, each matching 5 bases. Trimming took 0 bases from V and 3 from J, leaving 11 bases between them. This CDR3 spans 15 amino acids. Germline CDR1 reads WSHSY; CDR2 reads SAAADI. The CDR3 sequence: CASSESMGREETQYF. The CDR3 DNA is TGCGCCAGCAGTGAGTCCATGGGGCGGGAAGAGACCCAGTACTTC.

The rearrangement uses TRBV5-6 and TRBJ2-2; D gene unclear. Trimming left V 1 base short and J 7 bases short, with 8 bases between. The CDR3 totals 13 residues. Germline V gives CDR1 SGHDT, CDR2 YYEEEE. CDR3: CASSLRRHGELFF. CDR3 DNA sequence: TGTGCCAGCAGCTTGAGGCGGCACGGGGAGCTGTTTTTT.

The chain carries TRBV4-1 and TRBJ1-2; D is ambiguous. The CDR3 consists of 15 residues. CDR1 MGHRA and CDR2 YSYEKL come from the germline V gene. V lost 0 bases and J lost 3, with 11 bases in between. CDR3 bases: TGCGCCAGCAGCCAAGACTCAGGCATCGACTATGGCTACACCTTC. Translation gives CASSQDSGIDYGYTF.

This clone appeared a few times. V and J are TRBV7-9 and TRBJ1-5; possible D gene TRBD1, 5 bases. Germline V CDR1 and CDR2: SEHNR, FQNEAQ (reference sequence). V lost 6 bases to trimming and J lost 5 bases, with 14 bases between them. The CDR3 consists of 14 residues. CDR3 protein: CASSTQDPHQPQHF. CDR3 nucleotide sequence: TGTGCCAGCAGTACACAGGACCCGCATCAGCCCCAGCATTTT.

As to this clone: Other nucleotide sequences in the sample specify the same CDR3. The J gene is TRBJ2-1, the V gene TRBV4-3, with D possibly matching TRBD2 (6 bases). Per germline, CDR1 LGHNA and CDR2 YSLEER. Trimming stripped 0 bases from V and 0 bases from J, with 9 bases between. This CDR3 has 16 amino acids. The CDR3 reads CASSQDQGGSYNEQFF. The CDR3 nucleotides are TGCGCCAGCAGCCAAGACCAGGGAGGCTCCTACAATGAGCAGTTCTTC.

The chain links TRBV28 to TRBJ1-4; unclear D gene. The CDR3 has 12 amino acids. V lost 4 bases and J lost 4, with 4 bases in between. Germline CDR1 is MDHEN and CDR2 is SYDVKM. In nucleotides, the CDR3 is TGTGCCAGCAGTTGGAGTAATGAAAAACTGTTTTTT. This gives the protein CASSWSNEKLFF.

This chain links TRBV9 with TRBJ1-6; D remains ambiguous. The CDR3 loop spans 13 amino acids. Per germline, CDR1 SGDLS and CDR2 YYNGEE. V was cut by 2 bases and J by 10 bases, with 10 bases left in between. CDR3 residues: CASSVGENSPLHF. As DNA, the CDR3 is TGTGCCAGCAGCGTCGGGGAGAACTCACCCCTCCACTTT.

Remarks on this clone: Other DNA sequences from this sample encode an identical CDR3 as well. This sequence joins TRBV7-6 and TRBJ2-3; 7 nucleotides line up with TRBD2. Germline V gene sequence: CDR1 SGHVS, CDR2 FNYEAQ. The V segment lost 0 bases and the J segment 4 bases; nucleotides outside the gene matches: 1. The CDR3 has 14 amino acids. This CDR3 reads CASSLAGGADTQYF. CDR3 nucleotides: TGTGCCAGCAGCTTAGCGGGGGGGGCAGATACGCAGTATTTT.

This clone was seen once. The chain joins TRBV7-9 to TRBJ2-1; maybe TRBD2 (5 bases). Germline V gene sequence: CDR1 SEHNR, CDR2 FQNEAQ (reference sequence). With 4 bases removed from V and 9 bases from J, the gap between germline ends came to 7 bases. The CDR3 covers 11 residues. CDR3 DNA: TGTGCCAGCAGCTGGAGGTCTGAGCAGTTCTTC. It translates to CASSWRSEQFF.

This clone was picked up one time. The V call is TRBV4-1, the J call TRBJ1-2; D might be TRBD1 (6 bases). The CDR3 runs to 18 residues. CDR1 MGHRA and CDR2 YSYEKL come from the germline V gene. V was trimmed by 2 bases and J by 0 bases, leaving 19 bases between them. This CDR3 reads CASSQKRIRDTTNYGYTF. CDR3 DNA sequence: TGCGCCAGCAGCCAAAAAAGGATCCGGGACACTACTAACTATGGCTACACCTTC.

DNA of the CDR3: TGTGCCAGCAGCGGGGGACAGGGGGCAGGCTCACCCCTCCACTTT. It codes for CASSGGQGAGSPLHF. The rearrangement uses TRBV9 and TRBJ1-6, with TRBD1 matching over 12 bases. V shed 3 bases, J shed 10 bases, and the junction held 5 bases outside the gene matches. Germline V gene lookup returns CDR1 SGDLS and CDR2 YYNGEE. The CDR3 has 15 amino acids.

The rearrangement uses TRBV15 and TRBJ2-5, with 8 bases aligning to TRBD1. The length of the CDR3 is 15 residues. The ends lost 1 base at V and 5 bases at J; junction bases unmatched: 6. Germline-derived CDR1 and CDR2 are LNHNV and YYDKDF (reference sequence). The CDR3 nucleotides are TGTGCCACCAGCAGAGGGACAGGGACCTTTGAGACCCAGTACTTC. This encodes CATSRGTGTFETQYF. Variable domain in full (rest from reference TRBV15 and TRBJ2-5): DAMVIQNPRYQVTQFGKPVTLSCSQTLNHNVMYWYQQKSSQAPKLLFHYYDKDFNNEADTPDNFQSRRPNTSFCFLDIRSPGLGDTAMYLCATSRGTGTFETQYFGPGTRLLVL.

The chain couples TRBV29-1 to TRBJ2-7; a weak D match, TRBD2 (6 bases). The germline V gene encodes CDR1 SQVTM and CDR2 ANQGSEA. V was trimmed by 5 bases and J by 0 bases, leaving 11 bases between them. The CDR3 consists of 13 residues. This CDR3 reads CSVPGLGSYEQYF. In nucleotides, the CDR3 is TGCAGCGTTCCGGGACTTGGCTCCTACGAGCAGTACTTC.

A note on this clone: Other DNA sequences within the sample encode an identical CDR3. This chain uses TRBV6-5 with TRBJ1-2, with a tentative D call TRBD1 (5 bases). This CDR3 contains 11 residues. Germline V gene lookup returns CDR1 MNHEY and CDR2 SVGAGI. V was trimmed by 4 bases and J by 5 bases, leaving 5 bases between them. The CDR3 protein is CASSSGYGYTF. CDR3 DNA sequence: TGTGCCAGCAGTTCAGGGTATGGCTACACCTTC.

In this sample, this clone turned up once. V usage is TRBV2 and J usage is TRBJ2-7, with TRBD2 matching 8 bases. Germline CDR1 reads SNHLY; CDR2 reads FYNNEI. Unmatched junction bases numbered 6, after V lost 2 bases and J lost 6 bases. CDR3 size: 14 residues. CDR3 in DNA: TGTGCCAGCAGTGAAACGGGAGGGCCATTCGAGCAGTACTTC. Translating it yields CASSETGGPFEQYF.

The rearrangement links TRBV28 to TRBJ2-5; 7 bases fit TRBD1. V gave up 4 bases and J gave up 1 base; unmatched junction bases: 9. The germline V gene encodes CDR1 MDHEN and CDR2 SYDVKM. This CDR3 has 16 residues. The CDR3 coding sequence is TGTGCCAGCAGTTCCGTTAGACAGGGAACCCAAGAGACCCAGTACTTC. Translated, it gives CASSSVRQGTQETQYF.

This clone appeared a single time. J is TRBJ2-1 and V is TRBV27, with D perhaps given as TRBD1 or TRBD2 (6 bases each). V was trimmed by 6 bases and J by 7 bases, leaving 19 bases between them. Germline values: CDR1 MNHEY, CDR2 SMNVEV (reference sequence). The CDR3 runs 15 residues. The CDR3 DNA is TGTGCCAGCAGCCTAGGAGGGGGAGCGGCAAATGAGCAGTTCTTC. Protein product: CASSLGGGAANEQFF.

The chain links TRBV27 to TRBJ2-1; D perhaps matches TRBD2 (6 bases). The CDR3 totals 13 residues. Between the trimmed V and J ends, which lost 7 bases and 10 bases, there was a span of 17 bases. CDR1 MNHEY and CDR2 SMNVEV come from the germline V gene (reference sequence). The CDR3 nucleotides read TGTGCCAGCAAAATCGCCGGGGGATGGGAGCAGTTCTTC. Translated, it gives CASKIAGGWEQFF.

This chain joins TRBV10-2 and TRBJ1-5, with a weak D call TRBD1 (5 bases). V gave up 8 bases and J gave up 4 bases, with 15 bases separating them. Germline CDR1 and CDR2: WSHSY and SAAADI. CDR3 length: 14 amino acids. CDR3 in amino acids: CASAPGMGNQPQHF. The DNA for the CDR3 is TGCGCCAGCGCCCCAGGGATGGGAAATCAGCCCCAGCATTTT.

This clone appeared a single time. V gene TRBV6-5 combines with J gene TRBJ2-7; 10 nucleotides align to TRBD1. J was trimmed by 4 bases and V by 2 bases; bases with no gene match: 8. Germline CDR1 and CDR2: MNHEY and SVGAGI. The CDR3 length is 16 residues. The CDR3 region has the DNA TGTGCCAGCAGTTACGGGACAGGGGACTACTCGTACGAGCAGTACTTC. Translated: CASSYGTGDYSYEQYF.

This chain links TRBV6-5 with TRBJ2-7, with 13 nucleotides matching TRBD2. Trimming at V came to 2 bases and at J to 6 bases, leaving 4 bases not matched to a gene. There are 15 residues in the CDR3. Per germline, CDR1 MNHEY and CDR2 SVGAGI. Here the CDR3 DNA reads TGTGCCAGCAGTTACCCCGGACTAGCGGGAGTCGAGCAGTACTTC. This sequence encodes CASSYPGLAGVEQYF.